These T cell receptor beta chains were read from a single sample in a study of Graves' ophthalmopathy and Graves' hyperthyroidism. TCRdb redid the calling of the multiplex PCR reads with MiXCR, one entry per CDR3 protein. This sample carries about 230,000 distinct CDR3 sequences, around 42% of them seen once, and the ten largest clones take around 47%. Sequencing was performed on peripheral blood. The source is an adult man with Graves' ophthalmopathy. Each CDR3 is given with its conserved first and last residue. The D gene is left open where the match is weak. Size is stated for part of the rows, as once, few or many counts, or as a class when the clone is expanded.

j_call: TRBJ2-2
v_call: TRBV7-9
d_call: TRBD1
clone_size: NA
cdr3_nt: TGTGCCAGCAGAGTAACAGGGGGCCTGAACACCGGGGAGCTGTTTTTT
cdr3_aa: CASRVTGGLNTGELFF

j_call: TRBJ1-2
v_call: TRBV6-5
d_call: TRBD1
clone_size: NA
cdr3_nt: TGTGCCAGCAGTTACGGGTCCGGGACAGTCGACTATGGCTACACCTTC
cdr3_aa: CASSYGSGTVDYGYTF

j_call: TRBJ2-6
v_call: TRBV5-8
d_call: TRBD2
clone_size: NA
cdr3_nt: TGTGCCGCGGGGGGAGGTGGGGCCAACGTCCTGACTTTC
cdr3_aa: CAAGGGGANVLTF

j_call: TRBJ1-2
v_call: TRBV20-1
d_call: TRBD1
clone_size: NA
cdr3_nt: TGCAGTGCTAGAGTTCTGGGACAGGGGGACTATGGCTACACCTTC
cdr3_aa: CSARVLGQGDYGYTF

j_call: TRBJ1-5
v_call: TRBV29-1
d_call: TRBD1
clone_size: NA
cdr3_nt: TGCAGCGTTGAAGGGACAGGGAGGGGACGAGTAAATCAGCCCCAGCATTTT
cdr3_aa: CSVEGTGRGRVNQPQHF

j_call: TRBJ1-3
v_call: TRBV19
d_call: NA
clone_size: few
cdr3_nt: TGTGCCAGTAGTATGGACAGCTTCTTCTCTGGAAACACCATATATTTT
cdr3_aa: CASSMDSFFSGNTIYF

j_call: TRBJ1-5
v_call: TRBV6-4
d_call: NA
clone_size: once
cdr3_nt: TGTGCCAGCAGTGACCCTTGGGCGGAAAGCAATCAGCCCCAGCATTTT
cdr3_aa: CASSDPWAESNQPQHF

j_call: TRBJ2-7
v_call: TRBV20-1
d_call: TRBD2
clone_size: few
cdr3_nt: TGCAGTGCTTATCCTAGCGGGTTCTCCTACGAGCAGTACTTC
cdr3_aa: CSAYPSGFSYEQYF

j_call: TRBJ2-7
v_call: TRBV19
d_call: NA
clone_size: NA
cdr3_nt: TGTGCCAGTAGTATATGGGGGAACTACGAGCAGTACTTC
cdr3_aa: CASSIWGNYEQYF

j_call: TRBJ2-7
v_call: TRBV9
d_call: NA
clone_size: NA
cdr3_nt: TGTGCCAGCAGCGCCCAGGGCTACGAGCAGTACTTC
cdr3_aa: CASSAQGYEQYF

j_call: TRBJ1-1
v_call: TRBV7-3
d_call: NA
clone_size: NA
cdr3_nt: TGTGCCAGCAGCCAAGCCCAGGGATGGAGCACTGAAGCTTTCTTT
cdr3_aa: CASSQAQGWSTEAFF

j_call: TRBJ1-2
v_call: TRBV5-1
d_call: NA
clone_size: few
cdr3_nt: TGCGCCAGCAGCTTCGAGGCCGGATCGGGCTATGGCTACACCTTC
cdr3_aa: CASSFEAGSGYGYTF

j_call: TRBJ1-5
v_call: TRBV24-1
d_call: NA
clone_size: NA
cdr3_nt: TGTGCCACCAGTCCGGGACAAATTAGCAATCAGCCCCAGCATTTT
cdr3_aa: CATSPGQISNQPQHF

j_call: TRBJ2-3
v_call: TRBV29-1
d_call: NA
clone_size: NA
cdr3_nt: TGCAGCGTTCGAAGGAGGGTAGTGGCAGATACGCAGTATTTT
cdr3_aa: CSVRRRVVADTQYF

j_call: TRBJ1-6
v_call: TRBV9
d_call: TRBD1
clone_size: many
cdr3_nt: TGTGCCAGCAGTCCTACGACAGGGGCGAGTTCACCCCTCCACTTT
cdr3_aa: CASSPTTGASSPLHF

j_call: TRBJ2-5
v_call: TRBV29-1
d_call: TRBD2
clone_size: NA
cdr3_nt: TGCAGCGTTGCTGGACTAGCGGGAGGGGAGACCCAGTACTTC
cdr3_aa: CSVAGLAGGETQYF